The subject of this entry is one T cell receptor beta chain. CDR3 length: 13 amino acids. Trimming removed 3 bases at V and 2 bases at J, with 8 bases between. From germline, CDR1 is SGHTA and CDR2 FQGNSA. The data are from a study of cytomegalovirus exposure and HLA in healthy donors. The study ran its PCR with 60 Vbeta and 13 Jbeta primers. The table came from immunoSEQ multiplex PCR; TCRdb's copy has only in-frame clones and leaves some out. The table has some 180,000 clones, roughly 77% seen once; the top ten hold 1.9%. This chain joins TRBV7-2 and TRBJ2-7, with a possible D match to TRBD1 (6 bases). The sample was PBMCs. The TCR comes from a woman in her twenties or thirties in good health and CMV-seronegative. The DNA of the CDR3 is TGTGCCAGCAGCTTGACAGGTGCCTACGAGCAGTACTTC. Its translation: CASSLTGAYEQYF. The variable domain in full, with the rest retrieved from reference TRBV7-2 and TRBJ2-7, is GAGVSQSPSNKVTEKGKDVELRCDPISGHTALYWYRQSLGQGLEFLIYFQGNSAPDKSGLPSDRFSAERTGGSVSTLTIQRTQQEDSAVYLCASSLTGAYEQYFGPGTRLTVT.